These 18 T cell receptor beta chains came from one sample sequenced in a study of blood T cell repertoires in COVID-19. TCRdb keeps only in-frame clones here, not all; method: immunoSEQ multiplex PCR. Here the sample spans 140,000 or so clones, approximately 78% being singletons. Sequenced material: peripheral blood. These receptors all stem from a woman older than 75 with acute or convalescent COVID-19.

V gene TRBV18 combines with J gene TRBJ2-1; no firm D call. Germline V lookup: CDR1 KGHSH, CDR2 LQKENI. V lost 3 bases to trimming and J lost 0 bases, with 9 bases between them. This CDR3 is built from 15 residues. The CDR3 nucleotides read TGTGCCAGCTCACCGGTGAGCGACTCCTACAATGAGCAGTTCTTC. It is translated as CASSPVSDSYNEQFF.

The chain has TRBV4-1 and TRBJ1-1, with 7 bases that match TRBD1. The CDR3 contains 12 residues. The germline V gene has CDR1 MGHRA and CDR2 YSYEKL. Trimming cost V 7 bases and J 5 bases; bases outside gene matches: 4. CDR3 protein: CASTGGQTEAFF. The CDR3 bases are TGCGCCAGCACCGGGGGACAGACTGAAGCTTTCTTT.

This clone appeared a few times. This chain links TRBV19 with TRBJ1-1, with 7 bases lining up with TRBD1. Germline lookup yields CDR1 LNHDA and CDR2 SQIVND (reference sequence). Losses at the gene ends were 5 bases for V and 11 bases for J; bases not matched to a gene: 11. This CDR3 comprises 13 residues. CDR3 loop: CASSPNRQGEAFF. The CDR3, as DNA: TGTGCCAGTAGTCCGAACCGACAGGGCGAGGCTTTCTTT.

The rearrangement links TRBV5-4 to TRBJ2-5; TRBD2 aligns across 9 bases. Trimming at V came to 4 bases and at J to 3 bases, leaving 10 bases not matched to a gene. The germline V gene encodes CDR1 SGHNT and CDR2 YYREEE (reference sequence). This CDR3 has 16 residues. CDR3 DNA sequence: TGTGCCAGCAGCCCACAGCGGGGGGAAAACAAAGAGACCCAGTACTTC. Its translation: CASSPQRGENKETQYF.

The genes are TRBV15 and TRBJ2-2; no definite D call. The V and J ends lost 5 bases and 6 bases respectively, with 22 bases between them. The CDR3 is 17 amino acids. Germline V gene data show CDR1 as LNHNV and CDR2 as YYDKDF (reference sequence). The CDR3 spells CATSVDHQAGLSGELFF. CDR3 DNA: TGTGCCACCAGCGTCGATCACCAGGCCGGCTTATCCGGGGAGCTGTTTTTT. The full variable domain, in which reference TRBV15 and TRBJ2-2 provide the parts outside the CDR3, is DAMVIQNPRYQVTQFGKPVTLSCSQTLNHNVMYWYQQKSSQAPKLLFHYYDKDFNNEADTPDNFQSRRPNTSFCFLDIRSPGLGDTAMYLCATSVDHQAGLSGELFFGEGSRLTVL.

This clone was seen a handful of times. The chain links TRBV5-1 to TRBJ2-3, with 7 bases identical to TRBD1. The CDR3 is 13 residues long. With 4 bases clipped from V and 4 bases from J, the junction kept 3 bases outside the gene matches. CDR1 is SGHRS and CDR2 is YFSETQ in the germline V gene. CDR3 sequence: CASSRQGADTQYF. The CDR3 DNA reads TGCGCCAGCAGCCGACAGGGTGCAGATACGCAGTATTTT.

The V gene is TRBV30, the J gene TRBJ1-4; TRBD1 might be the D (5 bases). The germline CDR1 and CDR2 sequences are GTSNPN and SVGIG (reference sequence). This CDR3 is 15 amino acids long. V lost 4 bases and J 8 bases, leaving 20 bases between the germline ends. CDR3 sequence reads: CAWKRAGPPWEKLFF. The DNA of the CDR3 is TGTGCCTGGAAGCGAGCAGGGCCCCCGTGGGAAAAACTGTTTTTT.

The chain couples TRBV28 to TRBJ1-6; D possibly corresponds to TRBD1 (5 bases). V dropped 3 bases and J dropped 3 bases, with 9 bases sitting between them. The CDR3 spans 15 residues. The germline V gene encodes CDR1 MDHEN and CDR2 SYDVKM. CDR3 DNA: TGTGCCAGCAGTTTGACAGATTTCTATAATTCACCCCTCCACTTT. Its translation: CASSLTDFYNSPLHF. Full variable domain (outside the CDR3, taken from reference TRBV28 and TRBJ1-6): DVKVTQSSRYLVKRTGEKVFLECVQDMDHENMFWYRQDPGLGLRLIYFSYDVKMKEKGDIPEGYSVSREKKERFSLILESASTNQTSMYLCASSLTDFYNSPLHFGNGTRLTVT.

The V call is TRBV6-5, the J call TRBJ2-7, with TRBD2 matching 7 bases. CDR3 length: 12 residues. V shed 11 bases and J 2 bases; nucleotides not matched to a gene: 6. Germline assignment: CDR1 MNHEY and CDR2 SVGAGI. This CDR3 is CAGGRGAYEQYF. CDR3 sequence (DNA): TGTGCCGGCGGCCGGGGGGCCTACGAGCAGTACTTC.

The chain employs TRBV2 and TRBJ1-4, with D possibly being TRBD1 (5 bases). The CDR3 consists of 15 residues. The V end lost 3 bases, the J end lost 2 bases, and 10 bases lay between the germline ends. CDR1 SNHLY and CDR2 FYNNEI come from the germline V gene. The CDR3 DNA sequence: TGTGCCAGCAGTGACCCGACAGTCACTAATGAAAAACTGTTTTTT. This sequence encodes CASSDPTVTNEKLFF.

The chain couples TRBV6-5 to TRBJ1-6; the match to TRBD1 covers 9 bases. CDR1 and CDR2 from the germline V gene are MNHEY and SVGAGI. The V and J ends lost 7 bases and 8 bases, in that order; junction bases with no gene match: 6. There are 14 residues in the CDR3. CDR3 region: CASTLGTGHSPLHF. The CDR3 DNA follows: TGTGCCAGCACCTTGGGGACAGGGCATTCACCCCTCCACTTT.

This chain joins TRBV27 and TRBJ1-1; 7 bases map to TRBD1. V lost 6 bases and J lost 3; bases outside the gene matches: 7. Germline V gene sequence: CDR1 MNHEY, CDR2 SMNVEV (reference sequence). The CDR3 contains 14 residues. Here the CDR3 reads CASSLQGMYTEAFF. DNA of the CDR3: TGTGCCAGCAGCCTACAGGGGATGTACACTGAAGCTTTCTTT.

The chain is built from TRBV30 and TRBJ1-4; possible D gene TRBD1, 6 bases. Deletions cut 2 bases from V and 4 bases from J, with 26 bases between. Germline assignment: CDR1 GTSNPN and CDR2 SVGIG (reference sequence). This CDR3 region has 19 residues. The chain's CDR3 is CAWSPWPGQSGGDNEKLFF. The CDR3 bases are TGTGCCTGGAGTCCCTGGCCAGGGCAGTCGGGGGGCGATAATGAAAAACTGTTTTTT. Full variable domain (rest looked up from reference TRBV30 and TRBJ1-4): SQTIHQWPATLVQPVGSPLSLECTVEGTSNPNLYWYRQAAGRGLQLLFYSVGIGQISSEVPQNLSASRPQDRQFILSSKKLLLSDSGFYLCAWSPWPGQSGGDNEKLFFGSGTQLSVL.

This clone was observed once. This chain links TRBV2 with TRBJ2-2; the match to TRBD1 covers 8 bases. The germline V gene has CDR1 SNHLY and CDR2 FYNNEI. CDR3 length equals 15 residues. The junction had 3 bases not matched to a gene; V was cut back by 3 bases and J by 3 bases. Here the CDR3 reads CASSETGEDTGELFF. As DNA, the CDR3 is TGTGCCAGCAGTGAGACAGGGGAGGACACCGGGGAGCTGTTTTTT.

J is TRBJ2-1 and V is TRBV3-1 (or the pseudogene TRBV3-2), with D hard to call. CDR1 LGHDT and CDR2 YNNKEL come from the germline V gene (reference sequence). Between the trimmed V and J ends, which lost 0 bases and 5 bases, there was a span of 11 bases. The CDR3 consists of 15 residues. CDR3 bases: TGTGCCAGCAGCCAAGATGCGTACTACGACAATGAGCAGTTCTTC. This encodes CASSQDAYYDNEQFF.

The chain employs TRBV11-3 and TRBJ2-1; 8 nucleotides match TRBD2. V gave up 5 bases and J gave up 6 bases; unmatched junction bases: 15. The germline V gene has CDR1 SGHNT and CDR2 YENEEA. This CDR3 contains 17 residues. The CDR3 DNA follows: TGTGCCAGCAGCCCGCGGGGGAGCGGGGGCCCAGGCAATGAGCAGTTCTTC. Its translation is CASSPRGSGGPGNEQFF. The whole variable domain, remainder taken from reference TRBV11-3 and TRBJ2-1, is EAGVVQSPRYKIIEKKQPVAFWCNPISGHNTLYWYLQNLGQGPELLIRYENEEAVDDSQLPKDRFSAERLKGVDSTLKIQPAELGDSAVYLCASSPRGSGGPGNEQFFGPGTRLTVL.

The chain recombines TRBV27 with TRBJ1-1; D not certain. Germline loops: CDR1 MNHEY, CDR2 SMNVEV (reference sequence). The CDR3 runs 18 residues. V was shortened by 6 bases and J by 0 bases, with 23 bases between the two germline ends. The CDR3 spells CASSRQLITRSLNTEAFF. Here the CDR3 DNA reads TGTGCCAGCAGCCGCCAACTAATTACGCGGAGCTTGAACACTGAAGCTTTCTTT.

This CDR3 is CASSRLLASEQYF. The CDR3 DNA reads TGTGCCAGCAGCCGCCTGCTAGCATCCGAGCAGTACTTC. The chain employs TRBV14 and TRBJ2-7, with a tentative D call TRBD2 (5 bases). The length of the CDR3 is 13 residues. V was shortened by 4 bases and J by 6 bases, with 13 bases between the two germline ends. Germline CDR1 SGHDN, CDR2 FVKESK.